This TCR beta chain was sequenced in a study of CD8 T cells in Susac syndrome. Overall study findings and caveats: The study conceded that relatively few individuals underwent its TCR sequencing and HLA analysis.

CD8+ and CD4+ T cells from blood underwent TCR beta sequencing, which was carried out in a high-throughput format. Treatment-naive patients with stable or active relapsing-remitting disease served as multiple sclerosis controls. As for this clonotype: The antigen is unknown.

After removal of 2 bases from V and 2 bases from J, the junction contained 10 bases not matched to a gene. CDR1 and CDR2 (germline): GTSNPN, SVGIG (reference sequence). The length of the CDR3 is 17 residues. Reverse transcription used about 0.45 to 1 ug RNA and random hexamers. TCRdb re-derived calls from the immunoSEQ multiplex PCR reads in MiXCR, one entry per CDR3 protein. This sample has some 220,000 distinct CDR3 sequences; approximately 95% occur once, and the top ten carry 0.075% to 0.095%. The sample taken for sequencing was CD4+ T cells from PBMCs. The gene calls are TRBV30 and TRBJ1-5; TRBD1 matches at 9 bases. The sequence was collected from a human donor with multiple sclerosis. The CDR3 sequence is CAWSRHRDREGNQPQHF. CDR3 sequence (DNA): TGTGCCTGGAGTCGGCACCGGGACAGGGAGGGCAATCAGCCCCAGCATTTT.